Presented here are 11 T cell receptor beta chains from one specimen sequenced in a study of CD8 T cells in ankylosing spondylitis. One entry per CDR3 protein, called by TCRdb with MiXCR from the 5' RACE reads. The sample consists of under 450,000 distinct CDR3 sequences, roughly 22% of them appearing once. Sequencing was carried out using blood, either unsorted or a sorted T cell fraction (not recorded which). The source is a male donor with ankylosing spondylitis or in good health (not recorded which).

The gene calls are TRBV19 and TRBJ2-2; 8 bases are shared with TRBD1. Germline V gene data show CDR1 as LNHDA and CDR2 as SQIVND (reference sequence). Trimming removed 6 bases from V and 2 bases from J; junction bases left unmatched: 5. The CDR3 loop spans 15 amino acids. The CDR3: CASSGQGINTGELFF. The CDR3 DNA reads TGTGCCAGTAGCGGACAGGGTATTAACACCGGGGAGCTGTTTTTT.

The genes are TRBV12-3 or TRBV12-4 and TRBJ2-3; D may be TRBD1 (5 bases). This CDR3 is 14 amino acids long. V lost 6 bases to trimming and J lost 2 bases, with 12 bases between them. CDR3 protein: CASSPAGHTDTQYF. The CDR3 DNA follows: TGTGCCAGCAGCCCGGCAGGGCACACAGATACGCAGTATTTT.

This clonotype turned up a few times. The chain links TRBV11-2 to TRBJ2-5, with a possible D match to TRBD1 (6 bases). CDR1 and CDR2 (germline): SGHAT, FQNNGV. V shed 1 base and J shed 3 bases, with 12 bases lying between them. The CDR3 totals 15 residues. CDR3 in amino acids: CASSLVGNREETQYF. Here the CDR3 DNA reads TGTGCCAGCAGCTTAGTTGGGAACAGGGAAGAGACCCAGTACTTC. The full variable domain, with the rest looked up from reference TRBV11-2 and TRBJ2-5, is EAGVAQSPRYKIIEKRQSVAFWCNPISGHATLYWYQQILGQGPKLLIQFQNNGVVDDSQLPKDRFSAERLKGVDSTLKIQPAKLEDSAVYLCASSLVGNREETQYFGPGTRLLVL.

V gene TRBV30 combines with J gene TRBJ2-1; 8 bases agree with TRBD1. Per the germline V gene, CDR1 is GTSNPN and CDR2 is SVGIG (reference sequence). This CDR3 region has 14 residues. V lost 5 bases, J lost 13 bases, and 16 bases stayed unmatched. Written as DNA, the CDR3 is TGTGCCTGGTCCCCAGGACAGGGAATGGCTATTCAGTTCTTC. Its translation: CAWSPGQGMAIQFF.

V and J are TRBV13 and TRBJ1-1; no clear D. This CDR3 comprises 14 residues. Between the trimmed V and J ends, which lost 2 bases and 2 bases, there was a span of 9 bases. The germline V gene encodes CDR1 PRHDT and CDR2 FYEKMQ (reference sequence). The CDR3: CASSLMRFNTEAFF. Written as DNA, the CDR3 is TGTGCCAGCAGCTTAATGAGGTTTAACACTGAAGCTTTCTTT.

The chain carries TRBV2 and TRBJ1-4; 8 nucleotides agree with TRBD1. The CDR3 contains 15 residues. J lost 1 base, V lost 9 bases, and 7 bases had no gene match. Germline V lookup: CDR1 SNHLY, CDR2 FYNNEI. In DNA form, the CDR3 reads TGTGCCAGTCACAGGGGGAGGGAAACTAATGAAAAACTGTTTTTT. Protein product: CASHRGRETNEKLFF.

The chain couples TRBV20-1 to TRBJ2-1; TRBD2 matches 16 bases. The ends lost 1 base at V and 7 bases at J; junction bases unmatched: 7. This CDR3 is 17 amino acids long. Germline CDR1 DFQATT, CDR2 SNEGSKA (reference sequence). CDR3 residues: CSARALGTSGGVNEQFF. The CDR3 coding sequence is TGCAGTGCTAGAGCCCTCGGGACTAGCGGGGGGGTGAATGAGCAGTTCTTC.

A few counts support this clonotype. This chain joins TRBV27 and TRBJ2-2; no clear D. CDR3 length: 13 amino acids. The germline V and J ends were trimmed by 3 bases and 6 bases, with 8 bases remaining between them. Looked up from germline, CDR1 is MNHEY and CDR2 is SMNVEV (reference sequence). For the CDR3, the DNA is TGTGCCAGCAGTTTTTTCGGCCCCGGGGAGCTGTTTTTT. The encoded protein is CASSFFGPGELFF.

A few counts support this clonotype. The chain is built from TRBV11-2 and TRBJ2-7, with D possibly called TRBD1 or TRBD2 (5 bases each). Germline CDR1 reads SGHAT; CDR2 reads FQNNGV. This CDR3 is 12 amino acids long. With 5 bases removed from V and 3 bases from J, the gap between germline ends came to 8 bases. This CDR3 is CASSGTNYEQYF. For the CDR3, the DNA is TGTGCCAGCAGCGGGACGAACTACGAGCAGTACTTC.

The table lists this clonotype with a few counts. This rearrangement joins TRBV29-1 to TRBJ1-2, with 8 bases identical to TRBD1. This CDR3 region has 13 residues. The germline V gene has CDR1 SQVTM and CDR2 ANQGSEA. V shed 5 bases and J 4 bases; nucleotides not matched to a gene: 6. CDR3 nucleotides: TGCAGCGTTTATCAGGACAGGGCCTATGGCTACACCTTC. The encoded protein is CSVYQDRAYGYTF. The full variable domain, its missing parts supplied by reference TRBV29-1 and TRBJ1-2, is SAVISQKPSRDICQRGTSLTIQCQVDSQVTMMFWYRQQPGQSLTLIATANQGSEATYESGFVIDKFPISRPNLTFSTLTVSNMSPEDSSIYLCSVYQDRAYGYTFGSGTRLTVV.

The genes are TRBV27 and TRBJ2-2; the D gene is possibly TRBD1 (5 bases). CDR1 MNHEY and CDR2 SMNVEV come from the germline V gene (reference sequence). The CDR3 runs to 15 residues. The germline V and J ends were trimmed by 1 base and 2 bases, with 8 bases remaining between them. The CDR3 sequence: CASSLWQGNTGELFF. CDR3 in DNA: TGTGCCAGCAGTTTATGGCAGGGCAACACCGGGGAGCTGTTTTTT.